One and the same sample provided the 16 T cell receptor beta chains below, sequenced in a study of blood T cell repertoires in COVID-19. Generated by immunoSEQ multiplex PCR, the TCRdb table keeps only in-frame clones and is missing some. The sample includes 320,000 or so clones, 80% to 90% of them seen just once. The sequenced sample consisted of PBMCs or T cells enriched from blood (not recorded which). The receptors originated from a man younger than 40 who had recovered from COVID-19.

The genes are TRBV11-3 and TRBJ2-1; TRBD1 aligns across 7 bases. After removal of 4 bases from V and 4 bases from J, the junction contained 10 bases not matched to a gene. The CDR3 extends over 16 amino acids. Germline V lookup: CDR1 SGHNT, CDR2 YENEEA. The CDR3 sequence is CASSSLRTGFYNEQFF. The DNA of the CDR3 is TGTGCCAGCAGCTCTCTCCGGACAGGATTTTACAATGAGCAGTTCTTC.

The chain uses TRBV18 and TRBJ1-4; the D is unclear. The CDR3 is made up of 15 amino acids. Trimming pared 0 bases from V and 7 bases from J, leaving 12 bases between. Looked up from germline, CDR1 is KGHSH and CDR2 is LQKENI. CDR3 DNA: TGTGCCAGCTCACCACCGCTGTGGGCGCGTGAAAAACTGTTTTTT. It encodes CASSPPLWAREKLFF.

This chain joins TRBV5-1 and TRBJ2-1; 7 bases fit TRBD2. V lost 4 bases and J lost 6; bases outside the gene matches: 4. Germline lookup yields CDR1 SGHRS and CDR2 YFSETQ. The CDR3 length is 13 residues. CDR3 nucleotide sequence: TGCGCCAGCAGCCCCCCGGGGGGCAATGAGCAGTTCTTC. Protein: CASSPPGGNEQFF.

This clone is a singleton in its sample. The chain recombines TRBV6-5 with TRBJ1-1; TRBD1 agrees at 7 bases. The CDR3 consists of 15 residues. Germline V gene sequence: CDR1 MNHEY, CDR2 SVGAGI. Trimming took 2 bases from V and 1 from J; bases not matched to a gene: 4. The CDR3 DNA reads TGTGCCAGCAGTTACGGCCGGACAGGGAACACTGAAGCTTTCTTT. Its translation is CASSYGRTGNTEAFF.

The chain carries TRBV5-1 and TRBJ2-1, with 7 bases identical to TRBD2. After removal of 0 bases from V and 8 bases from J, the junction contained 5 bases not matched to a gene. There are 14 residues in the CDR3. Germline CDR1 SGHRS, CDR2 YFSETQ. The CDR3 is CASSLAQRGDEQFF. The CDR3 DNA follows: TGCGCCAGCAGCTTGGCTCAGCGGGGAGATGAGCAGTTCTTC. The variable domain in full, completed from reference TRBV5-1 and TRBJ2-1, reads KAGVTQTPRYLIKTRGQQVTLSCSPISGHRSVSWYQQTPGQGLQFLFEYFSETQRNKGNFPGRFSGRQFSNSRSEMNVSTLELGDSALYLCASSLAQRGDEQFFGPGTRLTVL.

In the case of this clone: The sample contains more than one DNA sequence encoding this CDR3. This chain connects TRBV30 to TRBJ1-6, with 8 bases lining up with TRBD1. With V trimmed by 0 bases and J by 7 bases, 5 bases remained unmatched. The CDR3 consists of 15 residues. The V gene's germline CDR1 is GTSNPN and CDR2 SVGIG (reference sequence). This CDR3 is CAWSVPDRENSPLHF. DNA for the CDR3: TGTGCCTGGAGTGTACCGGACAGGGAAAATTCACCCCTCCACTTT.

The rearrangement joins TRBV4-1 to TRBJ1-6, with 7 bases matching TRBD1. In germline, CDR1 is MGHRA, CDR2 YSYEKL. The CDR3 sequence is 14 residues long. With V trimmed by 0 bases and J by 9 bases, 2 bases remained unmatched. The CDR3 loop is CASSQEDRFSPLHF. The DNA of the CDR3 is TGCGCCAGCAGCCAAGAGGACAGGTTTTCACCCCTCCACTTT.

V is TRBV5-6 and J is TRBJ2-7; 11 bases fit TRBD2. The CDR3 is 16 amino acids. Per germline, CDR1 SGHDT and CDR2 YYEEEE. V was pared by 5 bases and J by 3 bases, with 10 bases of the junction left unmatched. DNA of the CDR3: TGTGCCAGCAGATCCGGCCCACTAGCGGGGGACTACGAGCAGTACTTC. Its protein product is CASRSGPLAGDYEQYF.

The chain has TRBV28 and TRBJ2-2, with TRBD2 matching over 9 bases. This CDR3 region has 17 residues. With 3 bases clipped from V and 1 base from J, the junction kept 6 bases outside the gene matches. Per the germline V gene, CDR1 is MDHEN and CDR2 is SYDVKM. The CDR3 loop reads CASSFTASGVNTGELFF. The DNA for the CDR3 is TGTGCCAGCAGTTTCACGGCTAGCGGGGTGAACACCGGGGAGCTGTTTTTT.

About this clone itself: This same CDR3 is encoded by further DNA sequences in the sample. The J gene is TRBJ1-1, the V gene TRBV19; no firm D call. Germline V gene lookup returns CDR1 LNHDA and CDR2 SQIVND (reference sequence). This CDR3 is 14 amino acids long. V shed 1 base and J shed 2 bases, with 8 bases lying between them. This chain's CDR3 is CASSIVGLNTEAFF. CDR3 bases: TGTGCCAGTAGTATAGTGGGCCTCAACACTGAAGCTTTCTTT. The whole variable domain, filled in from reference TRBV19 and TRBJ1-1, reads DGGITQSPKYLFRKEGQNVTLSCEQNLNHDAMYWYRQDPGQGLRLIYYSQIVNDFQKGDIAEGYSVSREKKESFPLTVTSAQKNPTAFYLCASSIVGLNTEAFFGQGTRLTVV.

The chain couples TRBV6-6 to TRBJ1-5, with TRBD1 identical over 10 bases. CDR1 and CDR2 (germline): MNHNY, SVGAGI (reference sequence). The CDR3 is 14 amino acids. The ends lost 6 bases at V and 6 bases at J; junction bases unmatched: 5. The DNA for the CDR3 is TGTGCCAGCAGCCCCGGACAGGGGGGTCAGCCCCAGCATTTT. Translating it yields CASSPGQGGQPQHF.

The rearrangement links TRBV5-6 to TRBJ2-5; D gene unclear. This CDR3 region has 13 residues. The germline gives CDR1 SGHDT, CDR2 YYEEEE. Trimming shortened V by 2 bases and J by 4 bases, and 9 bases separated the two germline ends. CDR3 loop: CASSLVAPETQYF. DNA for the CDR3: TGTGCCAGCAGCTTAGTAGCCCCAGAGACCCAGTACTTC.

This sequence joins TRBV7-9 and TRBJ2-7; a possible D gene is TRBD2 (6 bases). This CDR3 spans 14 amino acids. CDR1 and CDR2 (germline): SEHNR, FQNEAQ (reference sequence). V was cut by 2 bases and J by 4 bases, with 12 bases left in between. The CDR3 nucleotides are TGTGCCAGCAGCTTAAGGCCGGGAGCTTACGAGCAGTACTTC. Residues: CASSLRPGAYEQYF.

The chain employs TRBV25-1 and TRBJ1-5, with 7 bases matching TRBD1. The V gene's germline CDR1 is MGHDK and CDR2 SYGVNS. The J segment lost 2 bases and the V segment lost 3 bases, leaving 7 bases of the junction unmatched. This CDR3 has 16 residues. CDR3 protein: CASSETGTSGNQPQHF. In DNA form, the CDR3 reads TGTGCCAGCAGTGAGACAGGGACGTCAGGCAATCAGCCCCAGCATTTT.

The CDR3 reads CASSPRGGYNSPLHF. The CDR3 DNA reads as TGTGCCAGCAGCCCTAGGGGGGGTTATAATTCACCCCTCCACTTT. This chain joins TRBV7-6 and TRBJ1-6, with D perhaps TRBD1 (6 bases). The CDR3 length is 15 residues. Germline V gene data show CDR1 as SGHVS and CDR2 as FNYEAQ. Trimming removed 5 bases at V and 4 bases at J, with 12 bases between. The variable domain in full, completed from reference TRBV7-6 and TRBJ1-6, reads GAGVSQSPRYKVTKRGQDVALRCDPISGHVSLYWYRQALGQGPEFLTYFNYEAQQDKSGLPNDRFSAERPEGSISTLTIQRTEQRDSAMYRCASSPRGGYNSPLHFGNGTRLTVT.

This rearrangement joins TRBV19 to TRBJ1-1; tentative D call: TRBD1 (6 bases). V was clipped by 3 bases and J by 1 base, with 15 bases between them. The CDR3 totals 16 residues. Germline-derived CDR1 and CDR2 are LNHDA and SQIVND (reference sequence). DNA for the CDR3: TGTGCCAGTAGTATGGGCAGGGGTAGGGGGAACACTGAAGCTTTCTTT. This translates into CASSMGRGRGNTEAFF.